This T cell receptor (beta chain) originates from a study of blood T cell repertoires in COVID-19. Across the study: In each case, the material was cDNA or gDNA derived from T cells, B-cell-depleted T cells, or PBMCs.

As handled by the study authors: From reference gene primer amplification, estimates of nucleated cell counts were derived. Using immunoSEQ multiplex PCR, the repertoire was profiled, and TCRdb retains in-frame clones only, with some absent. For V, J and clone size, that table is used; D and trimming come from the DNA. The sample has roughly 200,000 clones; over 80% are singletons. CDR1 SEHNR and CDR2 FQNEAQ come from the germline V gene (reference sequence). The CDR3 spans 13 residues. J lost 5 bases, V lost 1 base, and 1 base had no gene match. This clone was counted between two and nine times. The receptor's source is a woman between 40 and 50 years old with COVID-19, enrolled during active disease. Sequencing was performed on peripheral blood. V usage is TRBV7-9 and J usage is TRBJ1-2, with 7 positions matching TRBD1. The CDR3 reads CASSLGQGYGYTF. CDR3 nucleotides: TGTGCCAGCAGCTTAGGACAGGGTTATGGCTACACCTTC.